A single sample is the source of the 23 T cell receptor beta chains below, sequenced in a study of shared clonotypes between healthy human individuals. Naive-designated CD8 cells lacked CD45RO, were positively enriched for CCR7, and omitted terminally differentiated effector memory CD45RA+ cells. Sequencing was performed with immunoSEQ multiplex PCR; in TCRdb, only in-frame clones are kept and a portion is missing. The sample contains under 700,000 clones, roughly 95% of which appear only once. Sample: naive CD8+ T cells sorted from blood. These receptors were collected from a woman aged 25-40 years in good health.

The rearrangement uses TRBV13 and TRBJ2-1; no clear D gene. The CDR3 covers 16 residues. Germline assignment: CDR1 PRHDT and CDR2 FYEKMQ (reference sequence). V lost 3 bases and J 2 bases, leaving 14 bases between the germline ends. CDR3 bases: TGTGCCAGCAGCTTTCGAACTTCAGAAACCTACAATGAGCAGTTCTTC. This gives the protein CASSFRTSETYNEQFF.

V is TRBV15 and J is TRBJ2-5; 14 bases line up with TRBD2. CDR1 and CDR2 (germline): LNHNV, YYDKDF (reference sequence). Trimming at V came to 4 bases and at J to 2 bases, leaving 9 bases not matched to a gene. The CDR3 sequence is 18 residues long. As DNA, the CDR3 is TGTGCCACCAGCATCTCGGGACTAGCGGGAGAGATTCAAGAGACCCAGTACTTC. Translated: CATSISGLAGEIQETQYF.

This sequence joins TRBV28 and TRBJ1-1, with 7 bases aligning to TRBD1. There are 18 residues in the CDR3. CDR1 is MDHEN, CDR2 SYDVKM, per germline. V was pared by 4 bases and J by 12 bases, with 26 bases of the junction left unmatched. The CDR3 DNA is TGTGCCAGCAGTTACTATGATCGTGGACAGGCAGATCGGAGGAGGACTTTCTTT. It yields the protein CASSYYDRGQADRRRTFF. Full variable domain (remainder filled in from reference TRBV28 and TRBJ1-1): DVKVTQSSRYLVKRTGEKVFLECVQDMDHENMFWYRQDPGLGLRLIYFSYDVKMKEKGDIPEGYSVSREKKERFSLILESASTNQTSMYLCASSYYDRGQADRRRTFFGQGTRLTVV.

The chain recombines TRBV7-6 with TRBJ2-2, with 10 bases fitting TRBD2. This CDR3 has 16 amino acids. Per the germline V gene, CDR1 is SGHVS and CDR2 is FNYEAQ. V shed 4 bases, J shed 3 bases, and the junction held 5 bases outside the gene matches. Written as DNA, the CDR3 is TGTGCCAGCAGCTCCCTAGCGGGAGAATACACCGGGGAGCTGTTTTTT. This sequence encodes CASSSLAGEYTGELFF. Full variable domain (remainder filled in from reference TRBV7-6 and TRBJ2-2): GAGVSQSPRYKVTKRGQDVALRCDPISGHVSLYWYRQALGQGPEFLTYFNYEAQQDKSGLPNDRFSAERPEGSISTLTIQRTEQRDSAMYRCASSSLAGEYTGELFFGEGSRLTVL.

The rearrangement joins TRBV7-9 to TRBJ2-7; D unclear. V was pared by 0 bases and J by 3 bases, with 6 bases between. From germline, CDR1 is SEHNR and CDR2 FQNEAQ (reference sequence). This CDR3 contains 13 residues. CDR3 nucleotide sequence: TGTGCCAGCAGCTTAGCCCACTTCTACGAGCAGTACTTC. It translates to CASSLAHFYEQYF.

The V gene is TRBV5-5, the J gene TRBJ2-7, with D perhaps TRBD2 (5 bases). CDR1 and CDR2 (germline): SGHKS, YYEKEE (reference sequence). V was cut by 5 bases and J by 6 bases, with 21 bases left in between. This CDR3 has 15 amino acids. This CDR3 reads CASRGSLRIASEQYF. CDR3 sequence (DNA): TGTGCCAGCAGGGGGAGTCTGCGGATCGCCTCCGAGCAGTACTTC. Full variable domain (missing parts from reference TRBV5-5 and TRBJ2-7): DAGVTQSPTHLIKTRGQQVTLRCSPISGHKSVSWYQQVLGQGPQFIFQYYEKEERGRGNFPDRFSARQFPNYSSELNVNALLLGDSALYLCASRGSLRIASEQYFGPGTRLTVT.

As to this clone: Other DNA sequences from this sample encode an identical CDR3 as well. The rearrangement joins TRBV27 to TRBJ1-2, with D perhaps matching TRBD1 (5 bases). Looked up from germline, CDR1 is MNHEY and CDR2 is SMNVEV (reference sequence). This CDR3 has 13 residues. Trimming removed 3 bases at V and 5 bases at J, with 10 bases between. The CDR3 DNA follows: TGTGCCAGCAGTTTGGGGACGGCATATGGCTACACCTTC. Translating gives CASSLGTAYGYTF.

In nucleotides, the CDR3 is TGTGCCAGCAGATTTGAATACGAGCAGTACTTC. Encoded protein: CASRFEYEQYF. This chain joins TRBV6-9 and TRBJ2-5; D call uncertain. TRBJ2-7 explains the end of the DNA better; the J call may be wrong. Germline loops: CDR1 MNHGY, CDR2 SVAAGI. CDR3 size: 11 residues.

The CDR3 here is CAIREQGAAHEQYF. The CDR3 DNA reads as TGTGCCATCAGAGAACAGGGGGCAGCCCACGAGCAGTACTTC. The chain recombines TRBV10-3 with TRBJ2-7; 9 bases align to TRBD1. V lost 6 bases and J lost 5; bases outside the gene matches: 8. CDR3 length: 14 residues. The germline V gene encodes CDR1 ENHRY and CDR2 SYGVKD.

J is TRBJ2-7 and V is TRBV12-2; the tabulated D call, TRBD1, remains unverified against the DNA. TRBV12-2 is flagged as a pseudogene. The CDR3 has 17 residues. This CDR3 is CASRLAIEQGVSYEQYF. In DNA form, the CDR3 reads TGTGCAAGTCGCTTAGCGATCGAACAGGGGGTTTCGTACGAGCAGTACTTC.

This sequence joins TRBV6-5 and TRBJ1-2, with D hard to call. Trimming left V 4 bases short and J 0 bases short, with 9 bases between. There are 14 residues in the CDR3. The V gene's germline CDR1 is MNHEY and CDR2 SVGAGI. CDR3 sequence: CASSSYIANYGYTF. In DNA form, the CDR3 reads TGTGCCAGCAGTTCCTACATAGCTAACTATGGCTACACCTTC.

The chain joins TRBV7-3 to TRBJ2-3; TRBD2 aligns across 8 bases. CDR3 length: 15 amino acids. The germline V gene encodes CDR1 SGHTA and CDR2 FQGTGA. Losses at the gene ends were 5 bases for V and 0 bases for J; bases not matched to a gene: 4. The chain's CDR3 is CASSHASGSTDTQYF. CDR3 coding DNA: TGTGCCAGCAGCCACGCTAGCGGGAGCACAGATACGCAGTATTTT.

The chain couples TRBV7-8 to TRBJ2-3; TRBD2 aligns across 10 bases. This CDR3 is 17 amino acids long. V shed 4 bases, J shed 2 bases, and the junction held 9 bases outside the gene matches. Germline CDR1 SGHVS, CDR2 FQNEAQ. CDR3 nucleotide sequence: TGTGCCAGCAGCTCCTCTTTAGCGGGAGGCCCCACAGATACGCAGTATTTT. It encodes CASSSSLAGGPTDTQYF. The entire variable domain, with the rest obtained from reference TRBV7-8 and TRBJ2-3, is as follows: GAGVSQSPRYKVAKRGQDVALRCDPISGHVSLFWYQQALGQGPEFLTYFQNEAQLDKSGLPSDRFFAERPEGSVSTLKIQRTQQEDSAVYLCASSSSLAGGPTDTQYFGPGTRLTVL.

The genes are TRBV5-3 and TRBJ2-7; D unclear. TRBV5-3 is assigned to the ORF class and has an uncertain function. V was pared by 1 base and J by 3 bases, with 8 bases between. This CDR3 is built from 13 residues. CDR3 amino acids: CARSLYHGYEQYF. For the CDR3, the DNA is TGTGCCAGAAGCTTGTACCACGGCTACGAGCAGTACTTC.

The V and J genes are TRBV28 and TRBJ1-1; D not resolved. The V end was cut by 2 bases, the J end by 1 base, with 5 bases between. The CDR3 spans 13 residues. Germline CDR1 and CDR2: MDHEN and SYDVKM. CDR3 bases: TGTGCCAGCAGTTTACTTGAGAACACTGAAGCTTTCTTT. This codes for CASSLLENTEAFF.

The CDR3 here is CASSQGLAGVLEQFF. The CDR3 DNA follows: TGCGCCAGCAGCCAGGGACTAGCGGGAGTTTTGGAGCAGTTCTTC. The V gene is TRBV4-1, the J gene TRBJ2-1; 14 bases are a match to TRBD2. V lost 3 bases and J lost 10; bases outside the gene matches: 5. Looked up from germline, CDR1 is MGHRA and CDR2 is YSYEKL. This CDR3 has 15 residues.

The J gene is TRBJ1-2, the V gene TRBV6-1, with TRBD1 as a possible D gene (5 bases). This CDR3 comprises 15 residues. From germline, CDR1 is MNHNS and CDR2 SASEGT. Trimming removed 4 bases from V and 4 bases from J, with 16 bases in between. CDR3 sequence: CASSADLGGFYGYTF. CDR3 bases: TGTGCCAGCAGTGCGGACCTTGGGGGGTTCTATGGCTACACCTTC.

This clone has at least ten counts. This chain connects TRBV15 to TRBJ2-7, with D perhaps being TRBD1 or TRBD2 (6 bases each). The CDR3 is 12 amino acids. V lost 0 bases, J lost 8 bases, and 8 bases lay in between. Germline CDR1 is LNHNV and CDR2 is YYDKDF (reference sequence). CDR3 bases: TGTGCCACCAGCAGAGAGGGGGGCAAGCAGTACTTC. This translates into CATSREGGKQYF.

This clone turned up a few times. The sample holds other DNA sequences that translate to the same CDR3. The J gene is TRBJ2-7, the V gene TRBV27; a possible D gene is TRBD2 (6 bases). Germline CDR1 and CDR2: MNHEY and SMNVEV (reference sequence). The CDR3 runs to 13 residues. V lost 5 bases, J lost 1 base, and 9 bases lay in between. The chain's CDR3 is CASSLARSYEQYF. The CDR3 DNA reads TGTGCCAGCAGTCTAGCGCGATCCTACGAGCAGTACTTC.

On this clone: In the same sample, other DNA sequences code for this CDR3. The chain links TRBV5-1 to TRBJ1-1; D not resolved. There are 14 residues in the CDR3. CDR1 is SGHRS and CDR2 is YFSETQ in the germline V gene. V gave up 0 bases and J gave up 0 bases, with 6 bases separating them. The DNA for the CDR3 is TGCGCCAGCAGCTTGGGAGGAATGAACACTGAAGCTTTCTTT. Translated: CASSLGGMNTEAFF.

V gene TRBV6-1 combines with J gene TRBJ2-7, with D perhaps matching TRBD2 (7 bases). CDR3 size: 16 residues. Per the germline V gene, CDR1 is MNHNS and CDR2 is SASEGT. The V end lost 4 bases, the J end lost 0 bases, and 16 bases lay between the germline ends. CDR3 sequence (DNA): TGTGCCAGCAGTGTACGAGCGGGACAACTCTCCTACGAGCAGTACTTC. Protein sequence: CASSVRAGQLSYEQYF.

This chain joins TRBV4-1 and TRBJ1-4; D ambiguous. With 0 bases removed from V and 0 bases from J, the gap between germline ends came to 14 bases. From germline, CDR1 is MGHRA and CDR2 YSYEKL. The CDR3 is made up of 18 amino acids. In nucleotides, the CDR3 is TGCGCCAGCAGCCAAGAATTTGACGGATTTGCAACTAATGAAAAACTGTTTTTT. This encodes CASSQEFDGFATNEKLFF.

The chain combines TRBV5-1 with TRBJ2-7; D unresolved. The CDR3 has 15 amino acids. The V and J ends lost 1 base and 6 bases respectively, with 17 bases between them. CDR1 is SGHRS and CDR2 is YFSETQ in the germline V gene. The CDR3 nucleotides are TGCGCCAGCAGCTTGAACAACGGCTTGATCGTCGAGCAGTACTTC. The encoded protein is CASSLNNGLIVEQYF. The full variable domain, completed using reference TRBV5-1 and TRBJ2-7, is KAGVTQTPRYLIKTRGQQVTLSCSPISGHRSVSWYQQTPGQGLQFLFEYFSETQRNKGNFPGRFSGRQFSNSRSEMNVSTLELGDSALYLCASSLNNGLIVEQYFGPGTRLTVT.